This T cell receptor (beta chain) was retrieved from a study of T cell responses to AZD1222 COVID-19 vaccine. Broader study findings: In all cases, repertoires were sampled only after the peak T cell response. Vaccine-associated CD4 TCRs ranged over spike, dominating at 160-218 and 743-854. Seropositive status at baseline applied to only a handful of AZD1222 recipients. White British people made up most donors, females outnumbered males, and clonal diversity was possibly underestimated.

About this clone: What it binds is not known.

This table comes from immunoSEQ multiplex PCR, and its TCRdb copy is limited to in-frame clones, with some not included. The sample contains some 150,000 clones, approximately 92% of which appear only once. The starting material was peripheral blood, obtained 28 days after the second AZD1222 dose. This TCR came from an adult who received the AZD1222 COVID-19 vaccine.

Here the CDR3 reads CASSSSSPDRPNTGELFF. Here the CDR3 DNA reads TGTGCCAGCAGCTCCAGTTCCCCAGACAGGCCGAACACCGGGGAGCTGTTTTTT. This chain uses TRBV7-9 with TRBJ2-2; possibly TRBD1 for D (6 bases). The CDR3 length is 18 residues. Deletions cut 4 bases from V and 0 bases from J, with 18 bases between. CDR1 SEHNR and CDR2 FQNEAQ come from the germline V gene (reference sequence).